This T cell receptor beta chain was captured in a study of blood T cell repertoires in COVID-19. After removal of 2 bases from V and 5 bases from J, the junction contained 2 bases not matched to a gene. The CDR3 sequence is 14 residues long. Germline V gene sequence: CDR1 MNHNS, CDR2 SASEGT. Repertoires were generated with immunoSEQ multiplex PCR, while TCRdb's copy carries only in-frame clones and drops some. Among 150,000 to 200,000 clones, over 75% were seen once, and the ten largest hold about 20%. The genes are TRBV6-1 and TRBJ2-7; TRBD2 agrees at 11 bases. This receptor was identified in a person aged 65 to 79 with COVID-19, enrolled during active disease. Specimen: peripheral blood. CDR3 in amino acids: CASSEMTSGDEQYF. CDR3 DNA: TGTGCCAGCAGTGAAATGACTAGCGGGGACGAGCAGTACTTC.